This is a list of T cell receptor beta chains from one sample in a study of T cell responses to AZD1222 COVID-19 vaccine. The repertoire was sequenced with immunoSEQ multiplex PCR; TCRdb's copy has only in-frame clones and lacks some. The sample gives approximately 210,000 clones, approximately 91% of which show up once; 3% to 3.5% is in the top ten. The starting material was peripheral blood, obtained 28 days after the second AZD1222 dose. The source is an adult who received the AZD1222 COVID-19 vaccine. CDR3s include the opening cysteine and the closing phenylalanine or tryptophan. The order of the fields is V gene, J gene, clone size, D gene, CDR3 DNA, CDR3 protein. The D gene is left open where the match is weak. The listing skips clone size in some rows; elsewhere it reads once, few, many or a size class.

V gene: TRBV4-1; J gene: TRBJ1-1; clone size: NA; D gene: TRBD1; CDR3 DNA: TGCGCCAGCAGCCTGGGACAGGGGAACACTGAAGCTTTCTTT; CDR3 protein: CASSLGQGNTEAFF
V gene: TRBV6-5; J gene: TRBJ2-1; clone size: NA; D gene: NA; CDR3 DNA: TGTGCCAGCGGTCCCACAGGGTCAGGTGAGCAGTTCTTC; CDR3 protein: CASGPTGSGEQFF
V gene: TRBV12-3/TRBV12-4; J gene: TRBJ2-3; clone size: NA; D gene: NA; CDR3 DNA: TGTGCCAGCAGTTTAGCGAGCACAGATACGCAGTATTTT; CDR3 protein: CASSLASTDTQYF
V gene: TRBV27; J gene: TRBJ1-4; clone size: NA; D gene: NA; CDR3 DNA: TGTGCCAGCAGTACCGGGGTGACTAATGAAAAACTGTTTTTT; CDR3 protein: CASSTGVTNEKLFF
V gene: TRBV3-1/TRBV3-2; J gene: TRBJ1-5; clone size: NA; D gene: NA; CDR3 DNA: TGTGCCAGCAGCCAAGATGGTGGCAATCAGCCCCAGCATTTT; CDR3 protein: CASSQDGGNQPQHF
V gene: TRBV5-4; J gene: TRBJ2-5; clone size: once; D gene: NA; CDR3 DNA: TGTGCCAGCAGCTCCTACCGGTACCAAGAGACCCAGTACTTC; CDR3 protein: CASSSYRYQETQYF
V gene: TRBV19; J gene: TRBJ2-5; clone size: NA; D gene: NA; CDR3 DNA: TGTGCCAGTAGTATTGGTTCGGCGGGATCCTCGTACCAAGAGACCCAGTACTTC; CDR3 protein: CASSIGSAGSSYQETQYF
V gene: TRBV20-1; J gene: TRBJ1-6; clone size: NA; D gene: NA; CDR3 DNA: TGCAGTGCTAGTCACGGGCCCGGGTCACCCCTCCACTTT; CDR3 protein: CSASHGPGSPLHF
V gene: TRBV7-9; J gene: TRBJ1-2; clone size: NA; D gene: TRBD1; CDR3 DNA: TGTGCCAGCAGCTTGAGGGACAGCGATACCGGGGGCTACACCTTC; CDR3 protein: CASSLRDSDTGGYTF
V gene: TRBV29-1; J gene: TRBJ1-6; clone size: NA; D gene: TRBD1; CDR3 DNA: TGCAGCGCCCGGACAGGGGATAATTCACCCCTCCACTTT; CDR3 protein: CSARTGDNSPLHF
V gene: TRBV4-1; J gene: TRBJ2-3; clone size: NA; D gene: NA; CDR3 DNA: TGCGCCAGCAGCCTGGGTGGGCTCACAGATACGCAGTATTTT; CDR3 protein: CASSLGGLTDTQYF
V gene: TRBV7-9; J gene: TRBJ1-3; clone size: NA; D gene: NA; CDR3 DNA: TGTGCCAGCAGCCCTACCCCGAGCTCTGGAAACACCATATATTTT; CDR3 protein: CASSPTPSSGNTIYF
V gene: TRBV11-3; J gene: TRBJ2-1; clone size: NA; D gene: NA; CDR3 DNA: TGTGCCAGCAGCTCCGGCCTATACAATGAGCAGTTCTTC; CDR3 protein: CASSSGLYNEQFF
V gene: TRBV6-5; J gene: TRBJ1-1; clone size: NA; D gene: TRBD1; CDR3 DNA: TGTGCCAGCAGTTGGGACAGGGTAGGGACTGAAGCTTTCTTT; CDR3 protein: CASSWDRVGTEAFF
V gene: TRBV6-2/TRBV6-3; J gene: TRBJ2-2; clone size: NA; D gene: NA; CDR3 DNA: TGTGCCAGCAGTTACTCGTTACTAGTGGGCACCGGGGAGCTGTTTTTT; CDR3 protein: CASSYSLLVGTGELFF
V gene: TRBV7-2; J gene: TRBJ2-3; clone size: few; D gene: TRBD2; CDR3 DNA: TGTGCCAGCAGCTTAGATTTAGCGGGAGTGGTAGATACGCAGTATTTT; CDR3 protein: CASSLDLAGVVDTQYF
V gene: TRBV9; J gene: TRBJ1-2; clone size: NA; D gene: NA; CDR3 DNA: TGTGCCAGCAGCGTAGGGAGCTATGGCTACACCTTC; CDR3 protein: CASSVGSYGYTF
V gene: TRBV5-5; J gene: TRBJ2-1; clone size: NA; D gene: NA; CDR3 DNA: TGTGCCAGCAGCTCGCCGGCGGGGGCTAATGAGCAGTTCTTC; CDR3 protein: CASSSPAGANEQFF
V gene: TRBV9; J gene: TRBJ1-2; clone size: few; D gene: NA; CDR3 DNA: TGTGCCAGCAGCGCAAGCCCTGATACCTATGGCTACACCTTC; CDR3 protein: CASSASPDTYGYTF
V gene: TRBV10-3; J gene: TRBJ2-1; clone size: few; D gene: NA; CDR3 DNA: TGTGCCATCAGTGAGTCAGTGCCAGCCCTACGCAATGAGCAGTTCTTC; CDR3 protein: CAISESVPALRNEQFF
V gene: TRBV3-1/TRBV3-2; J gene: TRBJ1-1; clone size: NA; D gene: NA; CDR3 DNA: TGTGCCAGCAGCCAGATCGGGGGCAACACTGAAGCTTTCTTT; CDR3 protein: CASSQIGGNTEAFF
V gene: TRBV4-2; J gene: TRBJ1-4; clone size: NA; D gene: NA; CDR3 DNA: TGTGCCAGCAGCGCTCTGCATGATGGGGAAGGTGCAACTAATGAAAAACTGTTTTTT; CDR3 protein: CASSALHDGEGATNEKLFF
V gene: TRBV12-5; J gene: TRBJ1-1; clone size: NA; D gene: NA; CDR3 DNA: TGTGCTAGTGGTGTTGGAATGAACACTGAAGCTTTCTTT; CDR3 protein: CASGVGMNTEAFF
V gene: TRBV6-5; J gene: TRBJ1-1; clone size: NA; D gene: NA; CDR3 DNA: TGTGCCAGCTCAAACGCAGGCGCAACAAGAGAAGCTTTCTTT; CDR3 protein: CASSNAGATREAFF
V gene: TRBV2; J gene: TRBJ2-1; clone size: NA; D gene: TRBD2; CDR3 DNA: TGTGCCAGCGGCGCGACTAGCGGGAGGGGAGATGAGCAGTTCTTC; CDR3 protein: CASGATSGRGDEQFF
V gene: TRBV15; J gene: TRBJ1-5; clone size: NA; D gene: NA; CDR3 DNA: TGTGCCACCAGCCCAGGGGTGGCGGACACCGATCAGCCCCAGCATTTT; CDR3 protein: CATSPGVADTDQPQHF
V gene: TRBV7-2; J gene: TRBJ2-1; clone size: once; D gene: TRBD2; CDR3 DNA: TGTGCCAGCAGCTACGGGACTAGCGGGAAAAATGAGCAGTTCTTC; CDR3 protein: CASSYGTSGKNEQFF
V gene: TRBV30; J gene: TRBJ2-1; clone size: NA; D gene: TRBD2; CDR3 DNA: TGTGCCCGCACTGCCGGGACTAGCTCCAATGAGCAGTTCTTC; CDR3 protein: CARTAGTSSNEQFF
V gene: TRBV18; J gene: TRBJ2-5; clone size: NA; D gene: TRBD1; CDR3 DNA: TGTGCCAGCTCACCGGCGGCAGGGGGCGGAAAGACCCAGTACTTC; CDR3 protein: CASSPAAGGGKTQYF
V gene: TRBV28; J gene: TRBJ1-5; clone size: NA; D gene: TRBD1; CDR3 DNA: TGTGCCAGCAGCCACACAGGGGGCGATCAGCCCCAGCATTTT; CDR3 protein: CASSHTGGDQPQHF
V gene: TRBV30; J gene: TRBJ1-4; clone size: NA; D gene: NA; CDR3 DNA: TGTGCCTGGAGTGTACGGGATGAAAAACTGTTTTTT; CDR3 protein: CAWSVRDEKLFF
V gene: TRBV11-2; J gene: TRBJ1-3; clone size: NA; D gene: TRBD1; CDR3 DNA: TGTGCCAGCAGCTCTACAGGGGGTTACGGCACCATATATTTT; CDR3 protein: CASSSTGGYGTIYF
V gene: TRBV19; J gene: TRBJ1-1; clone size: once; D gene: TRBD1; CDR3 DNA: TGTGCCAGTAGTCGGACAGGGGCCACTGAAGCTTTCTTT; CDR3 protein: CASSRTGATEAFF
V gene: TRBV3-1/TRBV3-2; J gene: TRBJ2-7; clone size: NA; D gene: NA; CDR3 DNA: TGTGCCAGCAGCCAGGAAAGAACGTACTACGAGCAGTACTTC; CDR3 protein: CASSQERTYYEQYF
V gene: TRBV11-2; J gene: TRBJ2-7; clone size: NA; D gene: NA; CDR3 DNA: TGTGCCAGCAGCTTAGGGACGTCGAGCTCCTACGAGCAGTACTTC; CDR3 protein: CASSLGTSSSYEQYF
V gene: TRBV4-1; J gene: TRBJ1-1; clone size: NA; D gene: NA; CDR3 DNA: TGCGCCAGCAGCCAAGATACAGGGTTATACACTGAAGCTTTCTTT; CDR3 protein: CASSQDTGLYTEAFF
V gene: TRBV7-3; J gene: TRBJ2-1; clone size: NA; D gene: NA; CDR3 DNA: TGTGCCAGCAGCTTAACCCGGACTACGGGGCAGTTCTTC; CDR3 protein: CASSLTRTTGQFF
V gene: TRBV11-2; J gene: TRBJ1-2; clone size: NA; D gene: TRBD1; CDR3 DNA: TGTGCCAGCAGTCGGGGACAGTCCTATGGCTACACCTTC; CDR3 protein: CASSRGQSYGYTF
V gene: TRBV5-8; J gene: TRBJ2-7; clone size: once; D gene: TRBD1; CDR3 DNA: TGTGCCAGCAGCTTGGTTGAGGGACAGGGGAGGTTTTCCGAGCAGTACTTC; CDR3 protein: CASSLVEGQGRFSEQYF
V gene: TRBV5-4; J gene: TRBJ2-7; clone size: NA; D gene: NA; CDR3 DNA: TGTGCCAGCAGCCAACAGGGAATTAGCAAGCAGTACTTC; CDR3 protein: CASSQQGISKQYF
V gene: TRBV12-3/TRBV12-4; J gene: TRBJ1-1; clone size: NA; D gene: NA; CDR3 DNA: TGTGCCAGCAGTCTAGACCAAACGACCCTCTTT; CDR3 protein: CASSLDQTTLF
V gene: TRBV7-8; J gene: TRBJ2-7; clone size: NA; D gene: TRBD1; CDR3 DNA: TGTGCCAGCAGCTTATTAGGGACAGACTACGAGCAGTACTTC; CDR3 protein: CASSLLGTDYEQYF
V gene: TRBV21-1; J gene: TRBJ1-5; clone size: NA; D gene: NA; CDR3 DNA: TGTGCCAGCAGCATAAGCGTGGGGTCGGGTCAGCCCCAGCATTTT; CDR3 protein: CASSISVGSGQPQHF
V gene: TRBV11-3; J gene: TRBJ2-3; clone size: NA; D gene: TRBD2; CDR3 DNA: TGTGCCAGCAGCTCACCGGGACTAGCAGATACGCAGTATTTT; CDR3 protein: CASSSPGLADTQYF
V gene: TRBV28; J gene: TRBJ2-7; clone size: NA; D gene: TRBD1; CDR3 DNA: TGTGCCAGCAGCGACAGGGACAGGGGCTCCTACGAGCAGTACTTC; CDR3 protein: CASSDRDRGSYEQYF
V gene: TRBV11-3; J gene: TRBJ2-7; clone size: NA; D gene: TRBD1; CDR3 DNA: TGTGCCAGCAGCAAGGAGACAGGGCCCATCAGCTACGAGCAGTACTTC; CDR3 protein: CASSKETGPISYEQYF
V gene: TRBV10-2; J gene: TRBJ1-5; clone size: NA; D gene: TRBD1; CDR3 DNA: TGCGCCAACCACGACAGGGTTCGGGAACGATTTCCCAATCAGCCCCAGCATTTT; CDR3 protein: CANHDRVRERFPNQPQHF
V gene: TRBV30; J gene: TRBJ1-5; clone size: NA; D gene: NA; CDR3 DNA: TGTGCCTGGACCGGGGAGGCAGGGCAGCCCCAGCATTTT; CDR3 protein: CAWTGEAGQPQHF